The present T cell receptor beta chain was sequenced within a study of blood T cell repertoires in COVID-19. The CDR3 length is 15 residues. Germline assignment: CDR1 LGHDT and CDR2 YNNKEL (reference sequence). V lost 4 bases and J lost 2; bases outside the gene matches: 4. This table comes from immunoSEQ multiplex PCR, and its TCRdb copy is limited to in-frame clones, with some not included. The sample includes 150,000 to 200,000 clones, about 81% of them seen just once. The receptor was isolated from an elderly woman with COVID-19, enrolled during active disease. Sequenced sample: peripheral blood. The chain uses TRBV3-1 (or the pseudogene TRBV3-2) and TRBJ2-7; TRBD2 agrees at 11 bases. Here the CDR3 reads CASSPLSGRAYEQYF. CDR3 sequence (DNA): TGTGCCAGCAGCCCGCTTAGCGGGAGGGCCTACGAGCAGTACTTC.